This T cell receptor (beta chain) appears in the sequencing data of a study of response to subunit inactivated influenza vaccine. Germline CDR1 and CDR2: DFQATT and SNEGSKA (reference sequence). The CDR3 loop spans 14 amino acids. The V end lost 1 base, the J end lost 6 bases, and 13 bases lay between the germline ends. Findings and limits, study-wide: Each seasonal flu vaccination may recruit only limited new T cells, authors suggested.

TCRdb reprocessed the RT-PCR reads via MiXCR and lists one record per CDR3 protein. The sample has 540,000 or so distinct CDR3 sequences, roughly 13% seen once. In regard to this clonotype: Antigen unknown.

V and J are TRBV20-1 and TRBJ1-5, with D possibly matching TRBD1 (5 bases). The sample in question was PBMCs from blood, obtained roughly 48 days after vaccination. This TCR was sampled from a man between 45 and 60 years old who received an inactivated influenza vaccine. CDR3: CSARAGRDSQPQHF. In nucleotides, the CDR3 is TGCAGTGCTAGAGCGGGGCGGGATAGTCAGCCCCAGCATTTT.